Given below is one T cell receptor beta chain in context. Trimming stripped 3 bases from V and 3 bases from J, with 15 bases between. The CDR3 covers 16 residues. Germline CDR1 reads LNHDA; CDR2 reads SQIVND (reference sequence). TCRdb's table, derived via immunoSEQ multiplex PCR, lists solely in-frame clones and lacks some. The sample lists about 160,000 clones; 90% to 95% were seen once. These data are taken from a study of control samples from healthy donors and cancer patients. The sequence came from a woman in her sixties in good health. V gene TRBV19 combines with J gene TRBJ1-5; no clear D gene. The sample comprised blood. The CDR3 spells CASSIIRQVDNQPQHF. CDR3 sequence (DNA): TGTGCCAGTAGTATTATCCGGCAGGTAGACAATCAGCCCCAGCATTTT.